The sample holds one count of the clone carrying this T cell receptor beta chain. Its specificity is not known. The sample belongs to a study of a mutant IDH1 vaccine in newly diagnosed glioma. Broader study findings: Immune responses induced by the vaccine were seen in just over 90% of patients, spanning multiple MHC alleles.

The CDR3 is 15 residues long. CDR1 MNHEY and CDR2 SMNVEV come from the germline V gene (reference sequence). V dropped 5 bases and J dropped 1 base, with 13 bases sitting between them. The time point is: week 5, during vaccination. Vaccination used 300 ug of mutant IDH1 20-mer peptide per dose, with topical imiquimod. Astrocytomas found in donors were new, WHO grade 3 or 4, IDH1-mutant and ATRX-lost. Produced via immunoSEQ multiplex PCR; TCRdb's table is partial and in-frame only. This repertoire shows over 25,000 clones, 87% found once; its top ten account for over 2.5%. V is TRBV27 and J is TRBJ2-3; D tentatively reads TRBD1 or TRBD2 (5 bases each). This receptor was obtained from a woman aged 40 to 50 with glioma. Some clones in this sample may be carry-over from other donors' samples. This material consisted of peripheral blood mononuclear cells (PBMCs), taken from a glioma patient whose treatment included an IDH1 peptide vaccine. The CDR3 coding sequence is TGTGCCAGCAGTCAATTACTAGGGGGCACAGATACGCAGTATTTT. Its protein is CASSQLLGGTDTQYF.